This T cell receptor beta chain originates from a study of graft-versus-host responses after intestinal transplantation. Germline V gene sequence: CDR1 PRHDT, CDR2 FYEKMQ (reference sequence). There are 15 residues in the CDR3. V was shortened by 4 bases and J by 4 bases, with 15 bases between the two germline ends. Profiling relied on immunoSEQ multiplex PCR, and the TCRdb table lists in-frame clones only, not all of them. Of more than 90,000 clones in the sample, just under 95% were seen once. On this clone: Its antigen is unidentified.

The V and J genes are TRBV13 and TRBJ2-3; D call uncertain. This TCR came from a human donor who received an intestinal transplant. The sample was unstimulated CD8+ T cells sorted from spleen or lymph node cells, taken before intestinal transplant. The CDR3 DNA follows: TGTGCCAGCAGCTCCGGTCGTCGGAGTGCAGATACGCAGTATTTT. It codes for CASSSGRRSADTQYF.